This T cell receptor (beta chain) is from a study of circulating and synovial CD4+ cells in juvenile arthritis. Study conclusions and caveats: Diversity here was lower than in bulk blood CD4 cells. Circulating pathogenic-like and bulk T cells looked alike by Vbeta family usage.

Concerning this clone: The antigen is not known.

This CDR3 has 16 amino acids. Trimming removed 0 bases from V and 4 bases from J; junction bases left unmatched: 5. Germline V gene sequence: CDR1 SGHRS, CDR2 YFSETQ. This table comes from immunoSEQ multiplex PCR, and its TCRdb copy is limited to in-frame clones, with some not included. The sample holds around 32,000 clones, nearly 97% seen once. The chain combines TRBV5-1 with TRBJ2-1; TRBD2 agrees at 9 bases. This TCR came from a human donor with juvenile idiopathic arthritis. Sequenced input: CD4+ T cells from blood. The CDR3 DNA reads as TGCGCCAGCAGCTTGGATAGCGGGAGTTCATACAATGAGCAGTTCTTC. Its protein is CASSLDSGSSYNEQFF.